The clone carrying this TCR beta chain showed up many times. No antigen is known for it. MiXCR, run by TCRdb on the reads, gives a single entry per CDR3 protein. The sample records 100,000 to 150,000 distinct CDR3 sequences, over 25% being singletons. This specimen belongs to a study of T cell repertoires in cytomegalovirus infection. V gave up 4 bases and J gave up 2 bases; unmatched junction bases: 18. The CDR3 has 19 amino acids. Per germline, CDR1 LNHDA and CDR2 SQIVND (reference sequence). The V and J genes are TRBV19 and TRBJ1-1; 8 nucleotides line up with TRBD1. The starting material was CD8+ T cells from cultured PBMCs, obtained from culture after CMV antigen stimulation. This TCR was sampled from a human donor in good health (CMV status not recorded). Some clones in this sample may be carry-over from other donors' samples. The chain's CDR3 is CASSTILPTGAGVNTEAFF. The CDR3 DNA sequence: TGTGCCAGTAGTACAATCCTACCGACAGGGGCGGGAGTAAACACTGAAGCTTTCTTT.